This T cell receptor beta chain is from a study of cytomegalovirus exposure and HLA in healthy donors. Study background: Some 85 million unique TCRs, all from HLA-typed donors, were included in an early release of the data. The study's findings and limits: In a later analysis, productive TCRs from donors in an Asian-associated ancestry cluster reportedly carried fewer N-insertions than the cohort mean. A few V segments could not be told apart, such as TRBV6-2 and TRBV6-3, and were left out. At a 0.05 false discovery rate, a later analysis found approximately 15,000 TCR beta sequences to be associated with HLA alleles.

Turning to this clone: Its antigen is still unknown.

PCR employed 60 Vbeta and 13 Jbeta primers. Method: immunoSEQ multiplex PCR; TCRdb's copy keeps in-frame clones and lacks some. Of 130,000 to 150,000 clones in the sample, about 74% were seen once. The CDR3 contains 15 residues. CDR1 and CDR2 from the germline V gene are SGHRS and YFSETQ. The V segment lost 4 bases and the J segment 10 bases; nucleotides outside the gene matches: 11. V gene TRBV5-1 combines with J gene TRBJ1-6, with TRBD1 matching 7 bases. The clonotype comes from a woman in her forties or fifties in good health and CMV-seronegative. What was sequenced was PBMCs. As DNA, the CDR3 is TGCGCCAGCAGCCCCCTTGAGACAGGGAACTCACCCCTCCACTTT. Amino acid sequence: CASSPLETGNSPLHF.